Listed here are 26 T cell receptor beta chains from one sample, sequenced in a study of cytomegalovirus exposure and HLA in healthy donors. The PCR was carried out with 60 Vbeta primers and 13 Jbeta primers. The data were produced by immunoSEQ multiplex PCR, yet TCRdb's version contains in-frame clones alone and is incomplete. Of about 140,000 clones listed, about 84% are singletons. The material sequenced was PBMCs. The origin of the receptors is a woman under 30 in good health and CMV-seropositive.

V is TRBV25-1 and J is TRBJ2-5, with no clear D. The better agreement between TRBJ2-7 and the DNA end casts doubt on the J call. The CDR3 consists of 14 residues. Germline V lookup: CDR1 MGHDK, CDR2 SYGVNS. The CDR3 nucleotides read TGTGCCAGCAGTGAATTCGACAAGGACTACGAGCAGTACTTC. This codes for CASSEFDKDYEQYF.

The chain couples TRBV7-8 to TRBJ2-5, with 8 bases aligning to TRBD1. Germline V lookup: CDR1 SGHVS, CDR2 FQNEAQ. The CDR3 covers 15 residues. The V gene end was trimmed by 7 bases and the J gene end by 4 bases; junction bases not matched to a gene: 11. This chain's CDR3 is CASTTMGQVVETQYF. The CDR3 DNA sequence: TGTGCCAGCACCACAATGGGACAGGTCGTAGAGACCCAGTACTTC.

The rearrangement links TRBV5-1 to TRBJ2-1; 8 nucleotides line up with TRBD2. The CDR3 covers 17 residues. Germline CDR1 is SGHRS and CDR2 is YFSETQ. The V and J ends lost 4 bases and 9 bases, in that order; junction bases with no gene match: 18. CDR3 loop: CASSLGRATSRGGEQFF. The CDR3 DNA is TGCGCCAGCAGCCTAGGCCGGGCGACTAGCCGGGGGGGTGAGCAGTTCTTC.

V usage is TRBV29-1 and J usage is TRBJ2-2; 9 nucleotides agree with TRBD1. This CDR3 spans 14 amino acids. Germline CDR1 SQVTM, CDR2 ANQGSEA. The V and J ends lost 3 bases and 5 bases, in that order; junction bases with no gene match: 4. This CDR3 is CSVDWDRATGELFF. In nucleotides, the CDR3 is TGCAGCGTTGACTGGGACAGGGCAACCGGGGAGCTGTTTTTT.

V is TRBV2 and J is TRBJ2-5, with 8 bases lining up with TRBD2. This CDR3 spans 16 amino acids. V was clipped by 5 bases and J by 1 base; unmatched bases: 9. Germline V gene data show CDR1 as SNHLY and CDR2 as FYNNEI. CDR3 protein: CASSPLERGTQETQYF. DNA of the CDR3: TGTGCCAGCAGTCCCCTGGAGCGGGGGACCCAAGAGACCCAGTACTTC.

The chain carries TRBV6-1 and TRBJ2-1; 9 bases line up with TRBD1. The CDR3 runs 13 residues. V shed 4 bases, J shed 12 bases, and the junction held 7 bases outside the gene matches. Germline V lookup: CDR1 MNHNS, CDR2 SASEGT. The CDR3 sequence is CASSGGQGLWQFF. CDR3 DNA sequence: TGTGCCAGCAGTGGGGGACAGGGATTGTGGCAGTTCTTC.

The chain is built from TRBV5-8 and TRBJ1-2; TRBD1 agrees at 7 bases. There are 15 residues in the CDR3. CDR1 SGHTS and CDR2 YDEGEE come from the germline V gene. The junction had 6 bases not matched to a gene; V was cut back by 0 bases and J by 4 bases. The CDR3 region is CASSLVATGSYGYTF. CDR3 nucleotide sequence: TGTGCCAGCAGCTTGGTCGCGACAGGGTCCTATGGCTACACCTTC.

The V and J genes are TRBV9 and TRBJ1-1; D is ambiguous. This CDR3 spans 14 amino acids. Germline lookup yields CDR1 SGDLS and CDR2 YYNGEE. Trimming left V 0 bases short and J 0 bases short, with 6 bases between. In nucleotides, the CDR3 is TGTGCCAGCAGCGTAGCTGCTATGAACACTGAAGCTTTCTTT. This encodes CASSVAAMNTEAFF. Full variable domain (outside the CDR3, taken from reference TRBV9 and TRBJ1-1): DSGVTQTPKHLITATGQRVTLRCSPRSGDLSVYWYQQSLDQGLQFLIQYYNGEERAKGNILERFSAQQFPDLHSELNLSSLELGDSALYFCASSVAAMNTEAFFGQGTRLTVV.

CDR3 sequence (DNA): TGTGCCAGTAGTATAGGAGCTAGCGGGGGAAGGGATACGCAGTATTTT. Its translation is CASSIGASGGRDTQYF. The rearrangement links TRBV19 to TRBJ2-3; TRBD2 agrees at 10 bases. Losses at the gene ends were 1 base for V and 6 bases for J; bases not matched to a gene: 7. The CDR3 consists of 16 residues. Germline CDR1 is LNHDA and CDR2 is SQIVND (reference sequence).

The chain has TRBV27 and TRBJ1-5; no clear D. Looked up from germline, CDR1 is MNHEY and CDR2 is SMNVEV (reference sequence). Deletions cut 5 bases from V and 0 bases from J, with 8 bases between. This CDR3 spans 14 amino acids. The CDR3, as DNA: TGTGCCAGCAGTATAAACTATAGCAATCAGCCCCAGCATTTT. It yields the protein CASSINYSNQPQHF.

The genes are TRBV19 and TRBJ1-2; D perhaps matches TRBD1 (6 bases). Germline CDR1 and CDR2: LNHDA and SQIVND (reference sequence). V dropped 3 bases and J dropped 5 bases, with 13 bases sitting between them. This CDR3 has 14 amino acids. CDR3 loop: CASSIVGQPYGYTF. The CDR3 DNA follows: TGTGCCAGTAGTATTGTCGGACAGCCTTATGGCTACACCTTC.

This sequence joins TRBV5-8 and TRBJ1-6, with D perhaps TRBD1 (5 bases). Germline loops: CDR1 SGHTS, CDR2 YDEGEE. Trimming took 2 bases from V and 0 from J, leaving 12 bases between them. This CDR3 has 17 amino acids. The CDR3 protein is CASSFSGGGSYNSPLHF. CDR3 in DNA: TGTGCCAGCAGCTTTTCGGGGGGGGGCTCCTATAATTCACCCCTCCACTTT.

The chain employs TRBV4-1 and TRBJ2-7; a possible D gene is TRBD1 (6 bases). Germline V CDR1 and CDR2: MGHRA, YSYEKL. The V gene lost 3 bases and the J gene lost 0 bases, with 18 bases spanning the gap. The CDR3 covers 17 residues. The CDR3 here is CASSHLPGQGTSYEQYF. In nucleotides, the CDR3 is TGCGCCAGCAGCCATTTACCGGGACAAGGTACCTCCTACGAGCAGTACTTC.

This clone has only one observation. The chain carries TRBV27 and TRBJ1-2; 7 positions agree with TRBD1. The CDR3 has 18 amino acids. With V trimmed by 5 bases and J by 0 bases, 15 bases remained unmatched. Germline CDR1 MNHEY, CDR2 SMNVEV (reference sequence). The CDR3 nucleotides are TGTGCCAGCAGTACAAACAGGGGACCTAGGTTAACTAACTATGGCTACACCTTC. Its translation is CASSTNRGPRLTNYGYTF.

The chain uses TRBV28 and TRBJ2-5; D possibly corresponds to TRBD2 (5 bases). This CDR3 contains 15 residues. In germline, CDR1 is MDHEN, CDR2 SYDVKM. The V gene lost 5 bases and the J gene lost 1 base, with 14 bases spanning the gap. The CDR3 loop is CASSLRTDLQETQYF. CDR3 nucleotide sequence: TGTGCCAGCAGTCTCCGGACTGACCTCCAAGAGACCCAGTACTTC. The whole variable domain, filled in from reference TRBV28 and TRBJ2-5, reads DVKVTQSSRYLVKRTGEKVFLECVQDMDHENMFWYRQDPGLGLRLIYFSYDVKMKEKGDIPEGYSVSREKKERFSLILESASTNQTSMYLCASSLRTDLQETQYFGPGTRLLVL.

This rearrangement joins TRBV27 to TRBJ2-3, with D unresolved. V was pared by 5 bases and J by 2 bases, with 5 bases between. Germline V gene sequence: CDR1 MNHEY, CDR2 SMNVEV (reference sequence). The CDR3 runs 12 residues. This CDR3 is CASSPFTDTQYF. DNA of the CDR3: TGTGCCAGCAGTCCCTTCACAGATACGCAGTATTTT.

This rearrangement joins TRBV18 to TRBJ1-2; D is undetermined. The V and J ends lost 3 bases and 7 bases respectively, with 15 bases between them. The CDR3 totals 14 residues. The germline CDR1 and CDR2 sequences are KGHSH and LQKENI. The CDR3 nucleotides are TGTGCCAGCTCACCCGACCGAGGGAATAGTGGCTACACCTTC. Amino acids: CASSPDRGNSGYTF.

The gene calls are TRBV18 and TRBJ1-4; D unclear. V was clipped by 3 bases and J by 0 bases, with 5 bases between them. The CDR3 has 14 residues. Germline assignment: CDR1 KGHSH and CDR2 LQKENI. The CDR3 reads CASSPGATNEKLFF. CDR3 bases: TGTGCCAGCTCACCGGGAGCAACTAATGAAAAACTGTTTTTT.

V is TRBV6-1 and J is TRBJ2-3, with 8 bases aligning to TRBD1. The CDR3 extends over 15 amino acids. Per the germline V gene, CDR1 is MNHNS and CDR2 is SASEGT. Germline trimming cut 3 bases from V and 1 base from J; bases unmatched to any gene: 3. The CDR3 nucleotides read TGTGCCAGCAGTGACCTACAGGGGGGCACAGATACGCAGTATTTT. It translates to CASSDLQGGTDTQYF.

This chain connects TRBV14 to TRBJ2-6; tentative D call: TRBD2 (5 bases). The V gene lost 1 base and the J gene lost 3 bases, with 13 bases spanning the gap. From germline, CDR1 is SGHDN and CDR2 FVKESK. The CDR3 totals 17 residues. CDR3 sequence reads: CASSQAWRAGGANVLTF. The CDR3 region has the DNA TGTGCCAGCAGCCAAGCCTGGCGGGCTGGTGGGGCCAACGTCCTGACTTTC.

The rearrangement uses TRBV2 and TRBJ2-7, with a tentative D call TRBD2 (5 bases). CDR3 size: 15 residues. V lost 6 bases and J 1 base, leaving 16 bases between the germline ends. Germline V gives CDR1 SNHLY, CDR2 FYNNEI. The CDR3 loop is CASRRARMGSYEQYF. As DNA, the CDR3 is TGTGCCAGCAGGAGGGCCCGGATGGGGTCCTACGAGCAGTACTTC.

The chain recombines TRBV9 with TRBJ1-2; TRBD1 is a possible D gene (5 bases). This CDR3 is built from 15 residues. V lost 2 bases and J lost 0, with 11 bases in between. CDR1 is SGDLS and CDR2 is YYNGEE in the germline V gene. The CDR3 reads CASSVSGRSNYGYTF. CDR3 nucleotide sequence: TGTGCCAGCAGCGTTTCAGGGCGCTCTAACTATGGCTACACCTTC.

This chain links TRBV10-3 with TRBJ2-7; 11 bases fit TRBD1. The CDR3 is 13 residues long. V shed 6 bases, J shed 2 bases, and the junction held 0 bases outside the gene matches. Looked up from germline, CDR1 is ENHRY and CDR2 is SYGVKD. CDR3 sequence: CAIRGQGAYEQYF. The CDR3 region has the DNA TGTGCCATCAGGGGACAGGGGGCCTACGAGCAGTACTTC.

The gene calls are TRBV2 and TRBJ1-2; D call uncertain. This CDR3 is built from 12 residues. Germline-derived CDR1 and CDR2 are SNHLY and FYNNEI. V was cut by 4 bases and J by 4 bases, with 7 bases left in between. Written as DNA, the CDR3 is TGTGCCAGCAGTGCTCAGGTCTATGGCTACACCTTC. Amino acids: CASSAQVYGYTF.

V gene TRBV18 combines with J gene TRBJ1-1, with 9 positions matching TRBD1. This CDR3 is built from 15 residues. Germline lookup yields CDR1 KGHSH and CDR2 LQKENI. The trim removed 3 bases at V and 3 bases at J, leaving 5 bases unmatched. This chain's CDR3 is CASSPGTGKYTEAFF. CDR3 bases: TGTGCCAGCTCACCTGGGACAGGGAAGTACACTGAAGCTTTCTTT.

The chain recombines TRBV2 with TRBJ1-2; no clear D. The CDR3 is 14 residues long. Trimming stripped 4 bases from V and 2 bases from J, with 11 bases between. CDR1 SNHLY and CDR2 FYNNEI come from the germline V gene. CDR3 in DNA: TGTGCCAGCAGTGGGCAGTTGAGGAACTATGGCTACACCTTC. Translation: CASSGQLRNYGYTF.